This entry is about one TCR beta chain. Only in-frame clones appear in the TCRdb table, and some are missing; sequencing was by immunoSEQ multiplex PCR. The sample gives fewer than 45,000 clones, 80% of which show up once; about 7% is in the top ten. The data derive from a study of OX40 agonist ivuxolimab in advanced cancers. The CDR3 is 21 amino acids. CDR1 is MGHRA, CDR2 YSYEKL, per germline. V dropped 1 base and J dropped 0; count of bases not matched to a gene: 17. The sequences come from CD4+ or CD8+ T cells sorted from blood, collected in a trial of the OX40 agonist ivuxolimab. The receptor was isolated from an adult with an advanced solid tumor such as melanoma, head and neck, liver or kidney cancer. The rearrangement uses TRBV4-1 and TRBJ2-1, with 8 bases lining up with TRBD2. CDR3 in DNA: TGCGCCAGCAGCCAAGTTGAGAAGCGGGAGTCCTCTTCTAGCTCCTACAATGAGCAGTTCTTC. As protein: CASSQVEKRESSSSSYNEQFF.